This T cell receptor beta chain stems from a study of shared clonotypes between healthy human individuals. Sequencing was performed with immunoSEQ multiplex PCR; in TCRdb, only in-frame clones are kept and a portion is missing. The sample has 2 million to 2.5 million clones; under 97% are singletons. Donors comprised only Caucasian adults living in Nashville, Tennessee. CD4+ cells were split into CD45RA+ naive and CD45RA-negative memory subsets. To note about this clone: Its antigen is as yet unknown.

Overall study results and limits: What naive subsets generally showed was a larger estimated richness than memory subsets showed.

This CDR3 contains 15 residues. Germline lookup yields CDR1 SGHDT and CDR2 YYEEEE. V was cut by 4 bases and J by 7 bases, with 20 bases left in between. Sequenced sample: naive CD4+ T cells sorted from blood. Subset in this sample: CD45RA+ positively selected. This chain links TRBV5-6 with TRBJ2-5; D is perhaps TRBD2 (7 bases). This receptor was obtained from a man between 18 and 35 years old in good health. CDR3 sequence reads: CASSEIQGGPGTQYF. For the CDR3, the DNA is TGTGCCAGCAGCGAGATACAGGGAGGGCCAGGGACCCAGTACTTC.